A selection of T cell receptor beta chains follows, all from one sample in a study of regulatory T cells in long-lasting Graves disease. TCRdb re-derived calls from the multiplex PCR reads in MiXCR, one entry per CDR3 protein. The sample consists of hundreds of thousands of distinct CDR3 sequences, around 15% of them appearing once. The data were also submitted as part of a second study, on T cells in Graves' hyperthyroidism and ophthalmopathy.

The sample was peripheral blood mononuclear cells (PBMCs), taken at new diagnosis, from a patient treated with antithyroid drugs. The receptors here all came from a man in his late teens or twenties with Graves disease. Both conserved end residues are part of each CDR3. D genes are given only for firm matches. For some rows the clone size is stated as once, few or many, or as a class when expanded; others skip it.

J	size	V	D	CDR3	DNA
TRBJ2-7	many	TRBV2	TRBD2	CASVAGGPDEQYF	TGTGCCAGTGTAGCGGGAGGGCCTGACGAGCAGTACTTC
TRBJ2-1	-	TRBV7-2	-	CASSVAGTEELFF	TGTGCCAGCAGCGTCGCCGGGACGGAAGAGCTGTTCTTC
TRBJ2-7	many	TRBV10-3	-	CAIRDEQDYSYEQYF	TGTGCCATCAGGGACGAACAGGACTACTCCTACGAGCAGTACTTC
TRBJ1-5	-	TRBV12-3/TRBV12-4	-	CASSIGVGHQPQHF	TGTGCCAGCAGCATCGGCGTGGGGCATCAGCCCCAGCATTTT
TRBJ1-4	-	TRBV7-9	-	CASSFGLGGQNEKLFF	TGTGCCAGCAGCTTTGGGCTGGGGGGCCAAAATGAAAAACTGTTTTTT
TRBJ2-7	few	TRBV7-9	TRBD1	CASRKPGQGYEQYF	TGTGCCAGCAGAAAGCCGGGACAGGGATACGAGCAGTACTTC
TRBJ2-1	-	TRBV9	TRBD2	CASSVVVGGPMGEQFF	TGTGCCAGCAGCGTAGTAGTGGGAGGGCCTATGGGTGAGCAGTTCTTC
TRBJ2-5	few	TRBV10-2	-	CASSATGIQETQYF	TGCGCCAGCAGTGCTACAGGAATCCAAGAGACCCAGTACTTC
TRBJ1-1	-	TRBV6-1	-	CATLRDLNTEAFF	TGTGCCACCCTCCGGGACTTGAACACTGAAGCTTTCTTT
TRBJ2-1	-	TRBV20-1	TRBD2	CSAGSLAGSSYNEQFF	TGCAGTGCAGGCTCTCTAGCGGGAAGCTCCTACAATGAGCAGTTCTTC
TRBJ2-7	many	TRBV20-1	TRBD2	CSALSGRVLYEQYF	TGCAGTGCTCTTAGCGGGAGGGTGCTCTACGAGCAGTACTTC
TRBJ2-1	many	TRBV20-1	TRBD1	CSAPILGQGNNEQFF	TGCAGTGCTCCTATACTCGGACAGGGGAACAATGAGCAGTTCTTC
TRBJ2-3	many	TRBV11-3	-	CASGTRGTDTQYF	TGTGCCAGCGGGACTCGGGGCACAGATACGCAGTATTTT
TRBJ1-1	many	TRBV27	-	CASSLNRVDTEAFF	TGTGCCAGCAGTTTAAACAGGGTTGACACTGAAGCTTTCTTT
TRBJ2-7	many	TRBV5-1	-	CASSFEGIGSEQYF	TGCGCCAGCAGCTTTGAGGGAATCGGGAGCGAGCAGTACTTC
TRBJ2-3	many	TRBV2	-	CASARVISTDTQYF	TGTGCCAGCGCCAGGGTAATAAGCACAGATACGCAGTATTTT
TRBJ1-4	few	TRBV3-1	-	CASGTTTNEKLFF	TGTGCCAGCGGGACAACAACTAATGAAAAACTGTTTTTT